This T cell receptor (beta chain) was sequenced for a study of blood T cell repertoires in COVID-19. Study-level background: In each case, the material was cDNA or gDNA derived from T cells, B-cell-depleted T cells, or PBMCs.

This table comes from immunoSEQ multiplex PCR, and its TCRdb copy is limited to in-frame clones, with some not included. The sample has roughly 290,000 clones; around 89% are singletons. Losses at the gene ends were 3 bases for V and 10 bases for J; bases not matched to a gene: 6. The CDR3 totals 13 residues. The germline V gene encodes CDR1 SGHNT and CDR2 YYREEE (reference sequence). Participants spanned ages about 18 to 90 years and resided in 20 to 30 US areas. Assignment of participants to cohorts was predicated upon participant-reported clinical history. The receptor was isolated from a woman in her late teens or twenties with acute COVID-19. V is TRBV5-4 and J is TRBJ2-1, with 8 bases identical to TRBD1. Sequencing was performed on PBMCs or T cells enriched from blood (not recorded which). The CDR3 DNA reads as TGTGCCAGCAGCTCAGACAGGGGAAGGGAGCAGTTCTTC. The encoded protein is CASSSDRGREQFF.